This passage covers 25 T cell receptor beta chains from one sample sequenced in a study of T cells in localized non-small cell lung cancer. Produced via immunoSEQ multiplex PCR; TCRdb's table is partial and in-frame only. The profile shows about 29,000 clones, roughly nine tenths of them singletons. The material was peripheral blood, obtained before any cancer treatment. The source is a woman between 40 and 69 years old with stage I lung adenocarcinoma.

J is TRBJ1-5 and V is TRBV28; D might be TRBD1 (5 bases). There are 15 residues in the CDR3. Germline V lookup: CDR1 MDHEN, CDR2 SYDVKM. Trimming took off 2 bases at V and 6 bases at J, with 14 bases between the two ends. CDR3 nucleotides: TGTGCCAGCAGTTTACTGTTACGGGGCAGTCAGCCCCAGCATTTT. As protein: CASSLLLRGSQPQHF.

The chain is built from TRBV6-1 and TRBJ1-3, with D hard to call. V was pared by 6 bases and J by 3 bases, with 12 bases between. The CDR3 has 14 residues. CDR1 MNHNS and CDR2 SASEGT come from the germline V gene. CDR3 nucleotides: TGTGCCAGCAGCTACGGGCACAGTGGAAACACCATATATTTT. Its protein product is CASSYGHSGNTIYF.

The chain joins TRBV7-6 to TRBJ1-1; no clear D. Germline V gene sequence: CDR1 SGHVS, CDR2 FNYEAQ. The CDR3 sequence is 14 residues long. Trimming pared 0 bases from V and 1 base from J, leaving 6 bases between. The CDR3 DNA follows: TGTGCCAGCAGCTTAGCTTTGTGGAACACTGAAGCTTTCTTT. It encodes CASSLALWNTEAFF.

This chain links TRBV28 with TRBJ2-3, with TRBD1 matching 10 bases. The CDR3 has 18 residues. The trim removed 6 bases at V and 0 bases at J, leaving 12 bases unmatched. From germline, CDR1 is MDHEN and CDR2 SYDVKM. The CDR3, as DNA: TGTGCCAGCAGGTCCCGACAGGGGGCCTATTCTAGCACAGATACGCAGTATTTT. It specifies CASRSRQGAYSSTDTQYF.

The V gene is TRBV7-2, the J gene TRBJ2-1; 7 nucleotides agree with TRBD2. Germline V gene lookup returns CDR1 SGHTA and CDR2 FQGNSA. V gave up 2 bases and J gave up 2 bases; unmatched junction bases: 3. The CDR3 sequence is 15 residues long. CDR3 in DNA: TGTGCCAGCAGCTTAACGAGCGGGGCCTACAATGAGCAGTTCTTC. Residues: CASSLTSGAYNEQFF.

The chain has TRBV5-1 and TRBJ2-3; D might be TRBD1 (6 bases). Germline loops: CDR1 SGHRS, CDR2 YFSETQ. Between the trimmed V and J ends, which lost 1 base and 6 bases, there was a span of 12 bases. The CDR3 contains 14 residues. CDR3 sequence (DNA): TGCGCCAGCAGCTTGTCAGGGGACGGGGATACGCAGTATTTT. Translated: CASSLSGDGDTQYF.

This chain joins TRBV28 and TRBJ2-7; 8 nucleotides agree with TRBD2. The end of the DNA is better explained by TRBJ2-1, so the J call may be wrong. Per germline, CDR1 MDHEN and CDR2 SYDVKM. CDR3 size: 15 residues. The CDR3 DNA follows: TGTGCCAGCAGATGGAGCGGGAGCCTCTACAATGAGCAGTTCTTC. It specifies CASRWSGSLYNEQFF.

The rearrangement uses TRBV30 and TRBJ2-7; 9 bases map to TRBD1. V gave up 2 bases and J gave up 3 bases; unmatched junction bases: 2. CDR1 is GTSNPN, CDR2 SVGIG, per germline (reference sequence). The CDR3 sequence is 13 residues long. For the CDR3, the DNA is TGTGCCTGGAGTAGGGGACAGGGCTACGAGCAGTACTTC. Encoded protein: CAWSRGQGYEQYF.

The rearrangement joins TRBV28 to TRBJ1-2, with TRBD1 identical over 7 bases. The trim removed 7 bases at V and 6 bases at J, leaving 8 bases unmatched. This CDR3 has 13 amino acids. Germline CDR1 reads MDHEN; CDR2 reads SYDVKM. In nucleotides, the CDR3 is TGTGCCAGCACCGAGGGGGCGTATAATGGCTACACCTTC. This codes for CASTEGAYNGYTF.

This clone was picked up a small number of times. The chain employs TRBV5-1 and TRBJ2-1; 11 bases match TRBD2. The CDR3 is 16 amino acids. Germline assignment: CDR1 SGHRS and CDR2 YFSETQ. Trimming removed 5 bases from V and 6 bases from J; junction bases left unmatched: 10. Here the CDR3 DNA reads TGCGCCAGCAGTCCCTCGACTAGCGGGGCCTTCAATGAGCAGTTCTTC. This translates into CASSPSTSGAFNEQFF. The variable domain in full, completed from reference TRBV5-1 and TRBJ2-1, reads KAGVTQTPRYLIKTRGQQVTLSCSPISGHRSVSWYQQTPGQGLQFLFEYFSETQRNKGNFPGRFSGRQFSNSRSEMNVSTLELGDSALYLCASSPSTSGAFNEQFFGPGTRLTVL.

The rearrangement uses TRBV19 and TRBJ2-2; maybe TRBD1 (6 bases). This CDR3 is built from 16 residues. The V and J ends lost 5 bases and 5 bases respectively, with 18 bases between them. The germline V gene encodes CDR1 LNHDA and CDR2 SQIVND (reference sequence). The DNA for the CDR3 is TGTGCCAGTAGTTTGACAGGTCGGAGCCCTACCGGGGAGCTGTTTTTT. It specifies CASSLTGRSPTGELFF.

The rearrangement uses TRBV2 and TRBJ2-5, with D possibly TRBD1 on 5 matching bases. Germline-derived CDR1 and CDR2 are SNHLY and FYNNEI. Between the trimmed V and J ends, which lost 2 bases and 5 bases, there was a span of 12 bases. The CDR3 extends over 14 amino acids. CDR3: CASSETQGFETQYF. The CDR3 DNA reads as TGTGCCAGCAGTGAAACGCAGGGATTCGAGACCCAGTACTTC.

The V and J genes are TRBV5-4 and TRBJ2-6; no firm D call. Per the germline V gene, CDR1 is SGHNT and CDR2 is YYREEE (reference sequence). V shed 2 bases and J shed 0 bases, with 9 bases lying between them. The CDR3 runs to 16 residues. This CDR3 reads CASSFDVNSGANVLTF. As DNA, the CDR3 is TGTGCCAGCAGCTTCGATGTGAACTCTGGGGCCAACGTCCTGACTTTC.

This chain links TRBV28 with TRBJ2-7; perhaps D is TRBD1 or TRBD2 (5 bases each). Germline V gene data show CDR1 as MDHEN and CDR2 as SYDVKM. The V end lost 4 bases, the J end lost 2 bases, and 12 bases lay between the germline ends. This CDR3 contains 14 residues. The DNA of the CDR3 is TGTGCCAGCAGTTCCGGGACGGTGACCTACGAGCAGTACTTC. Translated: CASSSGTVTYEQYF.

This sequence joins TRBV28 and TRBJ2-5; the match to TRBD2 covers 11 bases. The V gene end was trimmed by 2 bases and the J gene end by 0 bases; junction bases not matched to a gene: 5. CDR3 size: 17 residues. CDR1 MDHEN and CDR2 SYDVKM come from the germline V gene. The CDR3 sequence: CASSLTPGLADQETQYF. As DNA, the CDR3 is TGTGCCAGCAGTTTAACCCCGGGACTAGCGGACCAAGAGACCCAGTACTTC.

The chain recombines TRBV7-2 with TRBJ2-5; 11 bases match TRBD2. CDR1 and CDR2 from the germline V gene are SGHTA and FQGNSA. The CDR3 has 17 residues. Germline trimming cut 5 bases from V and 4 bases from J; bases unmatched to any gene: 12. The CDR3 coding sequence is TGTGCCAGCAGCCGGGGGGCTTTAGCGGGAGGGCGAGAGACCCAGTACTTC. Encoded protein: CASSRGALAGGRETQYF.

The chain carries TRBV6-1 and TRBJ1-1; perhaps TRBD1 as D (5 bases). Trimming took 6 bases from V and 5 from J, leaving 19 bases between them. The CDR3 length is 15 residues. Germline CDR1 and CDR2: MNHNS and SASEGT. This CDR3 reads CASSDLTDPGTEAFF. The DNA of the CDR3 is TGTGCCAGCAGCGACCTGACGGACCCAGGGACTGAAGCTTTCTTT.

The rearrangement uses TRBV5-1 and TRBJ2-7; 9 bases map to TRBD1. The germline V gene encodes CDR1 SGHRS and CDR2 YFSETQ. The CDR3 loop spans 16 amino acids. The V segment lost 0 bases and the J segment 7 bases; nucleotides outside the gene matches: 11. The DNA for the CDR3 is TGCGCCAGCAGCTTGGGGGACAGGGTGGGTTCCCCGGAGCAGTACTTC. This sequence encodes CASSLGDRVGSPEQYF.

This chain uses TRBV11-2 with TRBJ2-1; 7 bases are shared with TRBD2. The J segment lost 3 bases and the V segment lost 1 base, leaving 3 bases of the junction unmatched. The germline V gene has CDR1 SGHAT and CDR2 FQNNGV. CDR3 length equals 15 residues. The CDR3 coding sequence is TGTGCCAGCAGCTTAGCGGGAGGCCGCTACAATGAGCAGTTCTTC. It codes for CASSLAGGRYNEQFF. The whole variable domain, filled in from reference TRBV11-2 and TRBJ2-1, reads EAGVAQSPRYKIIEKRQSVAFWCNPISGHATLYWYQQILGQGPKLLIQFQNNGVVDDSQLPKDRFSAERLKGVDSTLKIQPAKLEDSAVYLCASSLAGGRYNEQFFGPGTRLTVL.

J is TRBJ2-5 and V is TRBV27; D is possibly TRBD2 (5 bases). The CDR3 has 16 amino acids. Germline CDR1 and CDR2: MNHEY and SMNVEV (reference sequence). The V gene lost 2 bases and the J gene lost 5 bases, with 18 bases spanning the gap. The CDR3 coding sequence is TGTGCCAGCAGTTTACGAAGTGGGTACGGGATGGAGACCCAGTACTTC. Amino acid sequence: CASSLRSGYGMETQYF.

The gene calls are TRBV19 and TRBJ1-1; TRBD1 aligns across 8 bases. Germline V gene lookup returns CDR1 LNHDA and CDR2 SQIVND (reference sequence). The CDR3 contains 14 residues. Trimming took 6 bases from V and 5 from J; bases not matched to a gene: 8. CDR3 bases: TGTGCCAGTAGCAGGGGGCGGGAGCGGACTGAAGCTTTCTTT. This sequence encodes CASSRGRERTEAFF.

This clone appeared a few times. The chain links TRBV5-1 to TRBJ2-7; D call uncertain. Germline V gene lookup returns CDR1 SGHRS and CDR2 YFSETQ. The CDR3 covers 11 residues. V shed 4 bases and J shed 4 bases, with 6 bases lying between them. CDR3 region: CASSPRYEQYF. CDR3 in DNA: TGCGCCAGCAGCCCACGTTACGAGCAGTACTTC.

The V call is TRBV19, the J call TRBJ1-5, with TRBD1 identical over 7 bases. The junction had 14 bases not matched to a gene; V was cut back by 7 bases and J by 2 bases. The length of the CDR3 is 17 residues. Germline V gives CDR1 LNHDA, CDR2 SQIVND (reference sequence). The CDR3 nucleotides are TGTGCCAGTAAAGGGGGCAAACAGGCCTTGGGCAATCAGCCCCAGCATTTT. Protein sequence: CASKGGKQALGNQPQHF.

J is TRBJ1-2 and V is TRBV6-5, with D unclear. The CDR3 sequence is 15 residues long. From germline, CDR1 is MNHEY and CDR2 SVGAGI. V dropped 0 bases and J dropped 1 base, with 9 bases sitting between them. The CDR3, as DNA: TGTGCCAGCAGTTACTCTCCAGACTATAACTATGGCTACACCTTC. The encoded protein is CASSYSPDYNYGYTF.

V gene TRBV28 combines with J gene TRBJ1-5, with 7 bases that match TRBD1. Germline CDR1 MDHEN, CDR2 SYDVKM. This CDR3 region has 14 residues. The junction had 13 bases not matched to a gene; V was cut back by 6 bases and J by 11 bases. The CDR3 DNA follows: TGTGCCAGCAGACCAGCGTCGGTCGGACAGGCCCAGCATTTT. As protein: CASRPASVGQAQHF.